A single sample gave rise to the 3 T cell receptor beta chains below, sequenced in a study of shared clonotypes between healthy human individuals. Assay: immunoSEQ multiplex PCR; the TCRdb copy retains only in-frame clones and omits some. The sample carries hundreds of thousands of clones, 97% recorded once. Sample: naive CD4+ T cells sorted from blood. Stated subset: CD45RA+ positively selected. The receptor set was obtained from a woman aged 25 to 39 in good health.

The chain carries TRBV19 and TRBJ1-6; tentative D call: TRBD1 (5 bases). The CDR3 covers 14 residues. The germline V gene encodes CDR1 LNHDA and CDR2 SQIVND (reference sequence). V lost 8 bases, J lost 7 bases, and 15 bases lay in between. CDR3 nucleotides: TGTGCCAGTGGGAGCGGGGGTCGGAATTCACCCCTCCACTTT. Protein sequence: CASGSGGRNSPLHF.

The V call is TRBV28, the J call TRBJ2-7; D remains unclear. The CDR3 loop spans 15 amino acids. The V end lost 6 bases, the J end lost 0 bases, and 15 bases lay between the germline ends. The germline CDR1 and CDR2 sequences are MDHEN and SYDVKM. CDR3 region: CASSHVPPNSYEQYF. The DNA of the CDR3 is TGTGCCAGCAGCCACGTCCCACCAAACTCCTACGAGCAGTACTTC.

The V gene is TRBV5-1, the J gene TRBJ2-6; 9 bases map to TRBD2. J gave up 2 bases and V 3 bases, and 12 bases lay outside the gene matches. The CDR3 has 19 amino acids. CDR1 and CDR2 from the germline V gene are SGHRS and YFSETQ. CDR3 sequence reads: CASSSVSREGAPGANVLTF. DNA of the CDR3: TGCGCCAGCAGCTCAGTCTCGCGGGAGGGTGCCCCTGGGGCCAACGTCCTGACTTTC. The full variable domain, with the rest looked up from reference TRBV5-1 and TRBJ2-6, is KAGVTQTPRYLIKTRGQQVTLSCSPISGHRSVSWYQQTPGQGLQFLFEYFSETQRNKGNFPGRFSGRQFSNSRSEMNVSTLELGDSALYLCASSSVSREGAPGANVLTFGAGSRLTVL.